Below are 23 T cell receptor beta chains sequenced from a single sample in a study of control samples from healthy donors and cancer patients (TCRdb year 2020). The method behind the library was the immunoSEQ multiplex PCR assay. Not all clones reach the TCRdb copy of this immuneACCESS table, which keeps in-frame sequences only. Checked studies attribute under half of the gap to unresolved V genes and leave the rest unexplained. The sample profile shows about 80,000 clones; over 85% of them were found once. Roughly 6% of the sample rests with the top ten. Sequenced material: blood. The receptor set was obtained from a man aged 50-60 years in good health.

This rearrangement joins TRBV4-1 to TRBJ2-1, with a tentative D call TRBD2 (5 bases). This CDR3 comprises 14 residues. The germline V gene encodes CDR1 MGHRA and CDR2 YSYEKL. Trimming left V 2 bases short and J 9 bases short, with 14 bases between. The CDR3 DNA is TGCGCCAGCAGCCAACGAGAGAGGAGCGGTGAGCAGTTCTTC. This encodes CASSQRERSGEQFF.

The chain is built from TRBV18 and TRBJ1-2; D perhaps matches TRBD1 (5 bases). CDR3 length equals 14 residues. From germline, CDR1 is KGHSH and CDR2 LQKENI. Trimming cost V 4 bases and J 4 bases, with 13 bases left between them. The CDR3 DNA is TGTGCCAGCTCACAGAAGACAGACTTCTATGGCTACACCTTC. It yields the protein CASSQKTDFYGYTF.

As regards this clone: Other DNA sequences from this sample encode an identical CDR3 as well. CDR3 sequence (DNA): TGTGCCAGCAGCTTAGGGGGCCAAGAGACCCAGTACTTC. Protein sequence: CASSLGGQETQYF. The chain recombines TRBV7-7 with TRBJ2-5; D remains unclear. CDR1 is SSHAT and CDR2 is FNYEAQ in the germline V gene (reference sequence). Trimming shortened V by 1 base and J by 1 base, and 4 bases separated the two germline ends. CDR3 length: 13 residues.

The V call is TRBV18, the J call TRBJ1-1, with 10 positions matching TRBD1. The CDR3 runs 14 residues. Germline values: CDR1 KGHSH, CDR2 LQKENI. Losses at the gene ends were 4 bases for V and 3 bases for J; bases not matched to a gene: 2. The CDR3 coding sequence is TGTGCCAGCTCACAGGGACAGGGGTACACTGAAGCTTTCTTT. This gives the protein CASSQGQGYTEAFF.

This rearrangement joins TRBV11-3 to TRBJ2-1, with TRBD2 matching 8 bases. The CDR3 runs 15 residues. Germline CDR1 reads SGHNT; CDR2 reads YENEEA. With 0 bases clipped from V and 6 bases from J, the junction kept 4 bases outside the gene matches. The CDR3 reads CASSLDGGAGNEQFF. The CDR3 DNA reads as TGTGCCAGCAGCTTAGACGGGGGGGCAGGCAATGAGCAGTTCTTC.

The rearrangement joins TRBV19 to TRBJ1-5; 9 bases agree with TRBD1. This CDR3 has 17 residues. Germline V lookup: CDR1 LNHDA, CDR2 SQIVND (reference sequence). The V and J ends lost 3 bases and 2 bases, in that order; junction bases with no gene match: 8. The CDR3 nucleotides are TGTGCCAGTAGTATTTCTAACACAGGGGGCGGCAATCAGCCCCAGCATTTT. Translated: CASSISNTGGGNQPQHF. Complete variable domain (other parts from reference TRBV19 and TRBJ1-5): DGGITQSPKYLFRKEGQNVTLSCEQNLNHDAMYWYRQDPGQGLRLIYYSQIVNDFQKGDIAEGYSVSREKKESFPLTVTSAQKNPTAFYLCASSISNTGGGNQPQHFGDGTRLSIL.

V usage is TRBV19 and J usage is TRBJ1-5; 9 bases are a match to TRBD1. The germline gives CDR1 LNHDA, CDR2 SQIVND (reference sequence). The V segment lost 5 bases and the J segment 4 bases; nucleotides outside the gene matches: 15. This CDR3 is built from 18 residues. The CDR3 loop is CASSSTRIGTGLNQPQHF. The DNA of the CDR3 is TGTGCCAGTAGTTCGACCCGGATTGGGACAGGGTTAAATCAGCCCCAGCATTTT.

The chain's CDR3 is CASSLGANTGELFF. The CDR3 DNA sequence: TGTGCCAGCAGCTTGGGTGCGAACACCGGGGAGCTGTTTTTT. The V and J genes are TRBV5-4 and TRBJ2-2; D gene ambiguous. CDR1 and CDR2 (germline): SGHNT, YYREEE (reference sequence). The CDR3 is made up of 14 amino acids. The germline V and J ends were trimmed by 0 bases and 0 bases, with 3 bases remaining between them.

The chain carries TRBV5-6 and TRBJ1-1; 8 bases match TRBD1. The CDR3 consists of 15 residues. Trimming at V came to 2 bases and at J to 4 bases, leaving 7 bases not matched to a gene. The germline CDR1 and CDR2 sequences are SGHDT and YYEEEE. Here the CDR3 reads CASSFIRGQVTEAFF. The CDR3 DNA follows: TGTGCCAGCAGCTTTATCAGGGGGCAAGTCACTGAAGCTTTCTTT.

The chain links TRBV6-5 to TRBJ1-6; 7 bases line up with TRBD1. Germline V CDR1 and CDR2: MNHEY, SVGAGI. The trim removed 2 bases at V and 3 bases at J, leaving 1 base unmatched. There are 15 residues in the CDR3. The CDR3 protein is CASSYGQVYNSPLHF. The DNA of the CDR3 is TGTGCCAGCAGTTACGGACAGGTCTATAATTCACCCCTCCACTTT.

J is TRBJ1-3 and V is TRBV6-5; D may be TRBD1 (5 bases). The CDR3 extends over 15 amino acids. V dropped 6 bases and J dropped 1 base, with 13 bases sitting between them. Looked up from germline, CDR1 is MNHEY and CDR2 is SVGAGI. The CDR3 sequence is CASRELGGSGNTIYF. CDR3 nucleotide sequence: TGTGCCAGCAGGGAGCTTGGGGGTTCTGGAAACACCATATATTTT.

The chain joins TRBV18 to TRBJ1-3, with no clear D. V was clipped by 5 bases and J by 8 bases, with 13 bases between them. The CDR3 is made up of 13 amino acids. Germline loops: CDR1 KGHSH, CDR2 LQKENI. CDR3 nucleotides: TGTGCCAGCTCATCCGAGGACGGGCACACCATATATTTT. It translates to CASSSEDGHTIYF.

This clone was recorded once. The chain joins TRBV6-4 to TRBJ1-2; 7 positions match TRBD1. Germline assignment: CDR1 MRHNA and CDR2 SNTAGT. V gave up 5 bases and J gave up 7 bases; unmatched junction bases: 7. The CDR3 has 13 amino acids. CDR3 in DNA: TGTGCCAGCAGTAGGGACAGAAAGAGTGGCTACACCTTC. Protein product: CASSRDRKSGYTF.

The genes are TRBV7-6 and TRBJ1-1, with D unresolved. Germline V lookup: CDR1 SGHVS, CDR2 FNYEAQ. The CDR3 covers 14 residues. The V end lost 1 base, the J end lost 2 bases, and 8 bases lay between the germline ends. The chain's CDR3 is CASSLGPFNTEAFF. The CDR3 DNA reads TGTGCCAGCAGCTTAGGTCCATTTAACACTGAAGCTTTCTTT.

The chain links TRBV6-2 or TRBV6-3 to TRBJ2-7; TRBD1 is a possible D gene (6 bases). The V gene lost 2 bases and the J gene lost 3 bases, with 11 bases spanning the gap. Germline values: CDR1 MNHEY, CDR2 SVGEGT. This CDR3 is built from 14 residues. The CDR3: CASSYGQGIYEQYF. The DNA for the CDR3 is TGTGCCAGCAGTTACGGGCAGGGGATCTACGAGCAGTACTTC.

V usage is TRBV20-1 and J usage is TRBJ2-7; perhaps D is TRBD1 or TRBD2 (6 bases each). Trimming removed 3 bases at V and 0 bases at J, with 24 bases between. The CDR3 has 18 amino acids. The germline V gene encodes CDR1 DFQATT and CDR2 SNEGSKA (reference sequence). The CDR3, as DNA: TGCAGTGCTAGTCTCAGAGGGGGGTTAAGGGGAATCTCCTACGAGCAGTACTTC. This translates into CSASLRGGLRGISYEQYF.

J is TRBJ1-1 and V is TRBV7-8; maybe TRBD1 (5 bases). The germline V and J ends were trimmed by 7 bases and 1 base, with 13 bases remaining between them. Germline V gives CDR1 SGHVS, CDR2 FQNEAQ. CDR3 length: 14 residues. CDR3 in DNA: TGTGCCAGCACCCCTGGGACGAGGAACACTGAAGCTTTCTTT. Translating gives CASTPGTRNTEAFF.

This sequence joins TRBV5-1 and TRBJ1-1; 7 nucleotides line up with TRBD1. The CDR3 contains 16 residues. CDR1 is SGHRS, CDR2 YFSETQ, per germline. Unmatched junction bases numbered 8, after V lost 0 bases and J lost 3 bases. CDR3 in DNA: TGCGCCAGCAGCTTGGATGCAGGGGGAATTGACACTGAAGCTTTCTTT. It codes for CASSLDAGGIDTEAFF. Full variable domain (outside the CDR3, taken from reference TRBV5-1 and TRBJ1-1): KAGVTQTPRYLIKTRGQQVTLSCSPISGHRSVSWYQQTPGQGLQFLFEYFSETQRNKGNFPGRFSGRQFSNSRSEMNVSTLELGDSALYLCASSLDAGGIDTEAFFGQGTRLTVV.

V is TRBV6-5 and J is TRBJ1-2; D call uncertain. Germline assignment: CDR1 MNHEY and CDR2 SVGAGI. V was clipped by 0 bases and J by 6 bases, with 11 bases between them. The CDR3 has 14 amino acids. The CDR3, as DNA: TGTGCCAGCAGTTACTCGACTTCGCTGGATGGCTACACCTTC. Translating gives CASSYSTSLDGYTF.

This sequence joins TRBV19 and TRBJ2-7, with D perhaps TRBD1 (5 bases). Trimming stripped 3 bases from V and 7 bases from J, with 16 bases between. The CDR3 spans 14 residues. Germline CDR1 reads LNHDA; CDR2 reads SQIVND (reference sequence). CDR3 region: CASSMIQGSREQYF. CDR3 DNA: TGTGCCAGTAGTATGATCCAGGGTTCGAGGGAGCAGTACTTC.

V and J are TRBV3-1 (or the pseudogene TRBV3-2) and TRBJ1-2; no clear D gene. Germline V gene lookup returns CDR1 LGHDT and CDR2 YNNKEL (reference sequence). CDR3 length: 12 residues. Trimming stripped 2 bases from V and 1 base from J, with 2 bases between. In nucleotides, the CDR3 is TGTGCCAGCAGCCAAAATAACTATGGCTACACCTTC. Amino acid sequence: CASSQNNYGYTF.

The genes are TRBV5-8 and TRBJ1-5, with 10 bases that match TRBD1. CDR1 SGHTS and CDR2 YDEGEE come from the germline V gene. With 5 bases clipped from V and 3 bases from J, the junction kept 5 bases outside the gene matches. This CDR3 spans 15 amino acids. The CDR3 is CASSTGQGNNQPQHF. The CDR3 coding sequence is TGTGCCAGCAGTACGGGACAGGGGAACAATCAGCCCCAGCATTTT.

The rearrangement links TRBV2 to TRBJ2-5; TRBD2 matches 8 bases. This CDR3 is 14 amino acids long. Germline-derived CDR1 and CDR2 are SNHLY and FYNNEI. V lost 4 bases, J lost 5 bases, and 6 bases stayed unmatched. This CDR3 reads CASSVVAGFETQYF. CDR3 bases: TGTGCCAGCAGTGTAGTAGCGGGGTTTGAGACCCAGTACTTC.